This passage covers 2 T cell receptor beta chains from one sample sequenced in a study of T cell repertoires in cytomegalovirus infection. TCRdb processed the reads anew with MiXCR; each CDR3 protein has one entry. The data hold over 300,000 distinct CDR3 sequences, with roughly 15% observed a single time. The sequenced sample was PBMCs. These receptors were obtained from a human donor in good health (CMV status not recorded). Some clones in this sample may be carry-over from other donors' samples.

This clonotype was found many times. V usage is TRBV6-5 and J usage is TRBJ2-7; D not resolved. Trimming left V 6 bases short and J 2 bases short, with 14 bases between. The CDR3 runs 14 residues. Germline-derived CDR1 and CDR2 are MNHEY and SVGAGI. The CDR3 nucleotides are TGTGCCAGCAGCCGCTCCGGGCAGACCTACGAGCAGTACTTC. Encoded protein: CASSRSGQTYEQYF.

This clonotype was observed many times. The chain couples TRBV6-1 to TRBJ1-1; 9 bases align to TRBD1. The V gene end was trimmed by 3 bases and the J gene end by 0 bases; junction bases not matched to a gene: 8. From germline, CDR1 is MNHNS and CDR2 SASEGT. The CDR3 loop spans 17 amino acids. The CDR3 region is CASSDLQGAAMNTEAFF. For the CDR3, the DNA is TGTGCCAGCAGTGATCTACAGGGGGCTGCGATGAACACTGAAGCTTTCTTT.